This TCR beta chain was identified in a study of T-cell reconstitution after alpha-beta-depleted transplantation in children. Unique molecular identifiers featured in how the TCRbeta library was prepared. TCRdb re-analysed the PCR reads in MiXCR, keeping a single row per CDR3 protein. The profile shows 500,000 to 600,000 distinct CDR3 sequences, over 25% of them singletons. Trimming cost V 2 bases and J 5 bases; bases outside gene matches: 13. The CDR3 is 18 amino acids. The germline V gene encodes CDR1 KGHSH and CDR2 LQKENI. Here the sequenced sample was PBMCs, taken before TCRalphabeta/CD19-depleted stem cell transplant. This clonotype was obtained from a boy under two years old with Wiskott-Aldrich syndrome, due to receive a stem cell transplant. The chain links TRBV18 to TRBJ2-5; TRBD2 matches 11 bases. CDR3 in amino acids: CASSPTRPLAGVLETQYF. CDR3 sequence (DNA): TGTGCCAGCTCACCAACCCGGCCACTAGCGGGAGTTCTGGAGACCCAGTACTTC.